The next 6 T cell receptor beta chains were all read from a single sample in a study of T cell responses to AZD1222 COVID-19 vaccine listed by TCRdb under 2021. Library prep was done by the immunoSEQ multiplex PCR assay. Not all clones reach the TCRdb copy of this immuneACCESS table, which keeps in-frame sequences only. Checked studies attribute under half of the gap to unresolved V genes and leave the rest unexplained. Within this sample are 80,000 or so clones, with around 90% of them counted one time only. The top ten hold approximately 5.4% of the sample. Reading the label with the study, this specimen's time point is: baseline before first vaccination. Source: peripheral blood, taken on day 0 of AZD1222 vaccination. The receptors derive from an adult in good health.

This rearrangement joins TRBV3-1 (or the pseudogene TRBV3-2) to TRBJ2-6; D assignment may be TRBD1 or TRBD2 (5 bases each). Germline V lookup: CDR1 LGHDT, CDR2 YNNKEL (reference sequence). There are 16 residues in the CDR3. V dropped 0 bases and J dropped 5 bases, with 11 bases sitting between them. The CDR3 DNA sequence: TGTGCCAGCAGCCAAGAGGATGAGGGGTGGGCCAACGTCCTGACTTTC. This sequence encodes CASSQEDEGWANVLTF.

V is TRBV6-5 and J is TRBJ2-7, with D perhaps being TRBD1 or TRBD2 (5 bases each). The CDR3 extends over 14 amino acids. The germline V gene has CDR1 MNHEY and CDR2 SVGAGI. The V end was cut by 6 bases, the J end by 2 bases, with 14 bases between. This chain's CDR3 is CASRRRGSPYEQYF. In nucleotides, the CDR3 is TGTGCCAGCAGACGCCGGGGCTCCCCCTACGAGCAGTACTTC.

The rearrangement uses TRBV29-1 and TRBJ1-2; no clear D. The CDR3 spans 14 residues. V was trimmed by 2 bases and J by 6 bases, leaving 16 bases between them. Germline loops: CDR1 SQVTM, CDR2 ANQGSEA. The CDR3 DNA is TGCAGCGTTGAACCCCGGTCGGGTCAGGATGGCTACACCTTC. It translates to CSVEPRSGQDGYTF.

This clone was seen just once. The chain has TRBV30 and TRBJ1-5, with D unclear. With 0 bases removed from V and 6 bases from J, the gap between germline ends came to 9 bases. The CDR3 is made up of 13 amino acids. Germline CDR1 and CDR2: GTSNPN and SVGIG (reference sequence). This CDR3 is CAWSVAFGQPQHF. CDR3 nucleotides: TGTGCCTGGAGTGTCGCGTTTGGTCAGCCCCAGCATTTT.

This sequence joins TRBV6-5 and TRBJ1-3, with D maybe TRBD1 (6 bases). CDR3 length: 15 residues. Trimming left V 6 bases short and J 0 bases short, with 12 bases between. Germline V gene data show CDR1 as MNHEY and CDR2 as SVGAGI. CDR3 region: CASRSDRYSGNTIYF. The CDR3 DNA sequence: TGTGCCAGCAGATCCGACAGGTACTCTGGAAACACCATATATTTT.

The chain has TRBV24-1 and TRBJ2-1; D might be TRBD1 (6 bases). Germline loops: CDR1 KGHDR, CDR2 SFDVKD. V shed 4 bases and J shed 4 bases, with 10 bases lying between them. There are 14 residues in the CDR3. Here the CDR3 reads CATSEPGQYNEQFF. The CDR3 coding sequence is TGTGCCACCAGTGAGCCTGGACAGTACAATGAGCAGTTCTTC.